What follows are 30 T cell receptor beta chains derived from one specimen sequenced in a study of early T cells in non-severe SARS-CoV-2 infection. TCRdb processed the 5' RACE reads anew with MiXCR; each CDR3 protein has one entry. The table includes fewer than 80,000 distinct CDR3 sequences, more than 10% detected once. The material was whole blood, obtained at baseline. These receptors came from an adult who was a healthcare worker with PCR-confirmed SARS-CoV-2 infection or an uninfected control (not recorded which). The donor label of this sample is uncertain.

This clonotype was picked up a small number of times. The V call is TRBV7-8, the J call TRBJ2-7; the D gene is possibly TRBD2 (5 bases). There are 13 residues in the CDR3. V was shortened by 3 bases and J by 5 bases, with 11 bases between the two germline ends. From germline, CDR1 is SGHVS and CDR2 FQNEAQ. CDR3 sequence: CASSFRLGNEQYV. CDR3 in DNA: TGTGCCAGCAGCTTCCGACTCGGGAACGAGCAGTACGTC.

This clonotype was counted many times. The V gene is TRBV5-1, the J gene TRBJ2-2, with D hard to call. This CDR3 spans 15 amino acids. Germline V gene data show CDR1 as SGHRS and CDR2 as YFSETQ. Trimming shortened V by 4 bases and J by 1 base, and 11 bases separated the two germline ends. The CDR3 reads CASSGNTENTGELFF. DNA for the CDR3: TGCGCCAGCAGCGGAAATACAGAGAACACCGGGGAGCTGTTTTTT. Together with reference TRBV5-1 and TRBJ2-2, the CDR3 gives the full variable domain: KAGVTQTPRYLIKTRGQQVTLSCSPISGHRSVSWYQQTPGQGLQFLFEYFSETQRNKGNFPGRFSGRQFSNSRSEMNVSTLELGDSALYLCASSGNTENTGELFFGEGSRLTVL.

This clonotype was picked up one time. V gene TRBV4-1 combines with J gene TRBJ2-5; no clear D. Germline V gene lookup returns CDR1 MGHRA and CDR2 YSYEKL. Trimming pared 0 bases from V and 4 bases from J, leaving 12 bases between. The length of the CDR3 is 15 residues. CDR3 loop: CASSQDTLGAETQYF. The CDR3 nucleotides read TGCGCCAGCAGCCAAGATACGCTAGGCGCAGAGACCCAGTACTTC.

The sample holds a few counts of this clonotype. The chain couples TRBV11-2 to TRBJ1-1; D not certain. Germline values: CDR1 SGHAT, CDR2 FQNNGV. The CDR3 contains 13 residues. Trimming stripped 5 bases from V and 0 bases from J, with 7 bases between. CDR3 loop: CASSASMNTEAFF. The CDR3 DNA is TGTGCCAGCAGCGCGTCGATGAACACTGAAGCTTTCTTT. The full variable domain, rest sourced from reference TRBV11-2 and TRBJ1-1, is EAGVAQSPRYKIIEKRQSVAFWCNPISGHATLYWYQQILGQGPKLLIQFQNNGVVDDSQLPKDRFSAERLKGVDSTLKIQPAKLEDSAVYLCASSASMNTEAFFGQGTRLTVV.

This clonotype was counted a few times. This rearrangement joins TRBV7-3 to TRBJ2-1, with D perhaps TRBD2 (7 bases). The germline gives CDR1 SGHTA, CDR2 FQGTGA. V lost 0 bases and J 8 bases, leaving 35 bases between the germline ends. The CDR3 is 22 amino acids. The CDR3 region is CASSLTGSRFGGPGLGSYEQFF. Here the CDR3 DNA reads TGTGCCAGCAGCTTAACCGGCAGCCGGTTCGGGGGGCCGGGGCTAGGCAGCTATGAGCAGTTCTTC.

The chain joins TRBV7-7 to TRBJ2-7; 12 bases agree with TRBD1. CDR1 SSHAT and CDR2 FNYEAQ come from the germline V gene (reference sequence). J gave up 2 bases and V 11 bases, and 10 bases lay outside the gene matches. This CDR3 has 15 amino acids. CDR3 sequence reads: CASNGGTGGAYEQYV. CDR3 coding DNA: TGTGCCTCCAACGGGGGGACAGGGGGCGCCTACGAGCAGTACGTC.

This clonotype was counted between two and nine times. V usage is TRBV10-3 and J usage is TRBJ2-7; the D gene is possibly TRBD1 (6 bases). V was trimmed by 0 bases and J by 1 base, leaving 10 bases between them. The CDR3 is made up of 15 amino acids. Germline V gives CDR1 ENHRY, CDR2 SYGVKD. CDR3 in DNA: TGTGCCATCAGTGAGTCACAGGGCAGGTCCTACGAGCAGTACGTC. Its protein product is CAISESQGRSYEQYV.

This clonotype was picked up a small number of times. The rearrangement links TRBV20-1 to TRBJ2-1; D remains unclear. The CDR3 is 11 residues long. V shed 4 bases and J shed 1 base, with 2 bases lying between them. The germline CDR1 and CDR2 sequences are DFQATT and SNEGSKA (reference sequence). The chain's CDR3 is CSATSYNEQFF. CDR3 DNA: TGCAGTGCTACGTCCTACAATGAGCAGTTCTTC.

The chain carries TRBV2 and TRBJ2-2; D gene ambiguous. Germline CDR1 SNHLY, CDR2 FYNNEI. This CDR3 is 16 amino acids long. Trimming shortened V by 6 bases and J by 0 bases, and 14 bases separated the two germline ends. CDR3 sequence reads: CASRKGTVANTGELFF. The DNA of the CDR3 is TGTGCCAGCAGAAAGGGAACAGTAGCGAACACCGGGGAGCTGTTTTTT.

The chain has TRBV5-1 and TRBJ2-3; D is unclear. This CDR3 spans 16 amino acids. Germline values: CDR1 SGHRS, CDR2 YFSETQ. V lost 0 bases and J lost 0, with 11 bases in between. The CDR3 DNA sequence: TGCGCCAGCAGCTTGGCACAGATATCTAGCACAGATACGCAGTATTTT. Translation: CASSLAQISSTDTQYF.

This clonotype was counted between two and nine times. The genes are TRBV12-3 or TRBV12-4 and TRBJ1-1; 10 nucleotides match TRBD1. The V gene end was trimmed by 5 bases and the J gene end by 0 bases; junction bases not matched to a gene: 6. The CDR3 extends over 16 amino acids. In nucleotides, the CDR3 is TGTGCCAGCAGTCCTGGACAGGGGGAAATGAACACTGAAGCTTTCTTT. It yields the protein CASSPGQGEMNTEAFF.

This clonotype was picked up a small number of times. The genes are TRBV4-1 and TRBJ2-1; TRBD2 agrees at 11 bases. Germline lookup yields CDR1 MGHRA and CDR2 YSYEKL. The CDR3 has 15 residues. The J segment lost 4 bases and the V segment lost 3 bases, leaving 2 bases of the junction unmatched. The CDR3 spells CASSQLAGGYNEQFF. CDR3 DNA sequence: TGCGCCAGCAGCCAGCTAGCGGGGGGATACAATGAGCAGTTCTTC.

The V call is TRBV5-1, the J call TRBJ1-4; TRBD1 is a possible D gene (5 bases). The CDR3 loop spans 16 amino acids. V gave up 0 bases and J gave up 4 bases, with 13 bases separating them. Looked up from germline, CDR1 is SGHRS and CDR2 is YFSETQ. The CDR3 nucleotides read TGCGCCAGCAGCTTGGAGGCGCGAAGGGGTAATGAAAAACTGTTTTTT. Its translation: CASSLEARRGNEKLFF. Drawing the rest from reference TRBV5-1 and TRBJ1-4, the complete variable domain is KAGVTQTPRYLIKTRGQQVTLSCSPISGHRSVSWYQQTPGQGLQFLFEYFSETQRNKGNFPGRFSGRQFSNSRSEMNVSTLELGDSALYLCASSLEARRGNEKLFFGSGTQLSVL.

This chain links TRBV7-3 with TRBJ2-5; D call uncertain. V gave up 5 bases and J gave up 1 base, with 8 bases separating them. The CDR3 has 13 residues. CDR1 is SGHTA and CDR2 is FQGTGA in the germline V gene. This CDR3 is CASSPRPQETQYF. CDR3 sequence (DNA): TGTGCCAGCAGCCCTCGGCCCCAAGAGACCCAGTACTTC. Looking up the rest from reference TRBV7-3 and TRBJ2-5 gives the full variable domain: GAGVSQTPSNKVTEKGKYVELRCDPISGHTALYWYRQSLGQGPEFLIYFQGTGAADDSGLPNDRFFAVRPEGSVSTLKIQRTERGDSAVYLCASSPRPQETQYFGPGTRLLVL.

Only a few counts were recorded for this clonotype. The V gene is TRBV2, the J gene TRBJ1-2, with D uncertain. The CDR3 runs 12 residues. V lost 7 bases and J lost 2, with 8 bases in between. Germline lookup yields CDR1 SNHLY and CDR2 FYNNEI. The CDR3 region has the DNA TGTGCCAGCATCTTGGACAACTATGGCTACACCTTC. Its translation is CASILDNYGYTF.

The rearrangement joins TRBV2 to TRBJ1-2; D is ambiguous. The CDR3 spans 13 residues. V lost 5 bases and J 0 bases, leaving 7 bases between the germline ends. Per the germline V gene, CDR1 is SNHLY and CDR2 is FYNNEI. The CDR3 reads CASSLHSNYGYTF. The CDR3 DNA is TGTGCCAGCAGTTTGCACTCTAACTATGGCTACACCTTC.

This clonotype was picked up a small number of times. The chain carries TRBV12-3 or TRBV12-4 and TRBJ2-2; D remains unclear. Trimming pared 8 bases from V and 3 bases from J, leaving 16 bases between. This CDR3 is 15 amino acids long. In DNA, the CDR3 is TGTGCCAGCCTTTTGGGCCGAGCCCACACCGGGGAGCTGTTTTTT. Its translation is CASLLGRAHTGELFF.

The V call is TRBV11-3, the J call TRBJ1-1; the D is unclear. The CDR3 consists of 15 residues. V was clipped by 5 bases and J by 1 base, with 14 bases between them. Germline V lookup: CDR1 SGHNT, CDR2 YENEEA. CDR3 in amino acids: CASSREGAENTEAFF. Here the CDR3 DNA reads TGTGCCAGCAGCCGCGAGGGTGCGGAGAACACTGAAGCTTTCTTT.

This clonotype appeared a few times. This chain joins TRBV6-6 and TRBJ1-3; TRBD1 aligns across 9 bases. The ends lost 6 bases at V and 3 bases at J; junction bases unmatched: 3. The CDR3 length is 14 residues. CDR1 and CDR2 from the germline V gene are MNHNY and SVGAGI (reference sequence). CDR3 coding DNA: TGTGCCAGCAGCTGGGACAGGGATGGAAACACCATATATTTT. Its translation: CASSWDRDGNTIYF.

A few counts support this clonotype. The CDR3 loop reads CASSQVPGLAGAQETQYF. CDR3 DNA sequence: TGTGCCAGCAGCCAAGTCCCGGGACTAGCGGGAGCACAAGAGACCCAGTACTTC. The V and J genes are TRBV3-1 and TRBJ2-5; TRBD2 matches 14 bases. J lost 2 bases, V lost 1 base, and 6 bases had no gene match. The length of the CDR3 is 18 residues. Germline V gives CDR1 LGHDT, CDR2 YNNKEL (reference sequence).

This clonotype has a handful of counts. V usage is TRBV11-2 and J usage is TRBJ2-2, with a possible D match to TRBD2 (6 bases). CDR1 is SGHAT, CDR2 FQNNGV, per germline. The length of the CDR3 is 15 residues. V was shortened by 1 base and J by 4 bases, with 10 bases between the two germline ends. The CDR3 bases are TGTGCCAGCAGCTTAGTCGGGGGAACCACCGGGGAGCTGTTTTTT. Residues: CASSLVGGTTGELFF.

This clonotype was observed a handful of times. The chain carries TRBV30 and TRBJ2-2, with 7 bases that match TRBD2. The CDR3 runs to 11 residues. Trimming took 4 bases from V and 7 from J; bases not matched to a gene: 0. Germline CDR1 is GTSNPN and CDR2 is SVGIG (reference sequence). The CDR3 loop reads CAWTSGGELFF. In DNA, the CDR3 is TGTGCCTGGACTAGCGGCGGGGAGCTGTTTTTT.

This clonotype has a handful of counts. This chain joins TRBV25-1 and TRBJ1-4, with unresolved D. The germline gives CDR1 MGHDK, CDR2 SYGVNS. This CDR3 is built from 19 residues. Trimming took off 1 base at V and 0 bases at J, with 18 bases between the two ends. The CDR3 DNA sequence: TGTGCCAGCAGTGAATCTTTTGGGAGGCTTTCTCCAACTAATGAAAAACTGTTTTTT. Translating gives CASSESFGRLSPTNEKLFF. Filled out from reference TRBV25-1 and TRBJ1-4, the complete variable domain reads EADIYQTPRYLVIGTGKKITLECSQTMGHDKMYWYQQDPGMELHLIHYSYGVNSTEKGDLSSESTVSRIRTEHFPLTLESARPSHTSQYLCASSESFGRLSPTNEKLFFGSGTQLSVL.

This chain uses TRBV20-1 with TRBJ2-3, with D maybe TRBD2 (5 bases). V shed 0 bases and J shed 4 bases, with 11 bases lying between them. The germline V gene has CDR1 DFQATT and CDR2 SNEGSKA (reference sequence). The CDR3 is made up of 14 amino acids. The CDR3 bases are TGCAGTGCTAGAGAAAATACCGGGGCAGATACGCAGTATTTT. It codes for CSARENTGADTQYF.

This clonotype has a handful of counts. V is TRBV5-1 and J is TRBJ2-6; D gene ambiguous. This CDR3 is 16 amino acids long. In germline, CDR1 is SGHRS, CDR2 YFSETQ. Trimming shortened V by 4 bases and J by 0 bases, and 11 bases separated the two germline ends. This CDR3 is CASSPPKDSGANVLTF. In nucleotides, the CDR3 is TGCGCCAGCAGCCCTCCCAAGGACTCTGGGGCCAACGTCCTGACTTTC. Based on the CDR3 plus reference TRBV5-1 and TRBJ2-6, the full variable domain is KAGVTQTPRYLIKTRGQQVTLSCSPISGHRSVSWYQQTPGQGLQFLFEYFSETQRNKGNFPGRFSGRQFSNSRSEMNVSTLELGDSALYLCASSPPKDSGANVLTFGAGSRLTVL.

The chain joins TRBV6-4 to TRBJ2-3, with 10 bases that match TRBD1. The germline gives CDR1 MRHNA, CDR2 SNTAGT. The trim removed 5 bases at V and 7 bases at J, leaving 12 bases unmatched. CDR3 length: 16 amino acids. The CDR3 DNA is TGTGCCAGCAGTCCAACCCGTCGGGACAGGGGTAATACGCAGTATTTT. Amino acid sequence: CASSPTRRDRGNTQYF.

V usage is TRBV30 and J usage is TRBJ1-2, with D unclear. The CDR3 spans 13 residues. Germline V gene sequence: CDR1 GTSNPN, CDR2 SVGIG (reference sequence). Trimming removed 4 bases at V and 4 bases at J, with 13 bases between. CDR3 residues: CAWTVGLTYGYTF. The DNA of the CDR3 is TGTGCCTGGACCGTCGGACTGACCTATGGCTACACCTTC.

This clonotype was seen a handful of times. This chain joins TRBV5-1 and TRBJ2-3; D not certain. Per the germline V gene, CDR1 is SGHRS and CDR2 is YFSETQ. This CDR3 is built from 13 residues. V lost 3 bases to trimming and J lost 4 bases, with 9 bases between them. As DNA, the CDR3 is TGCGCCAGCAGCTGGACGGGTTCAGATACGCAGTATTTT. This codes for CASSWTGSDTQYF. Variable domain in full (rest from reference TRBV5-1 and TRBJ2-3): KAGVTQTPRYLIKTRGQQVTLSCSPISGHRSVSWYQQTPGQGLQFLFEYFSETQRNKGNFPGRFSGRQFSNSRSEMNVSTLELGDSALYLCASSWTGSDTQYFGPGTRLTVL.

This chain's CDR3 is CASSYILGTDTQYF. The CDR3 region has the DNA TGTGCCAGCAGTTATATCTTAGGCACAGATACGCAGTATTTT. The chain combines TRBV6-2 or TRBV6-3 with TRBJ2-3; D is unclear. The germline V gene has CDR1 MNHEY and CDR2 SVGEGT. The CDR3 runs to 14 residues. Trimming removed 3 bases at V and 1 base at J, with 8 bases between.

This clonotype has more than one count but fewer than ten. The V and J genes are TRBV30 and TRBJ1-1; the D is unclear. With 3 bases removed from V and 1 base from J, the gap between germline ends came to 9 bases. This CDR3 contains 13 residues. The germline V gene encodes CDR1 GTSNPN and CDR2 SVGIG (reference sequence). The CDR3 nucleotides are TGTGCCTGGAGCGAAAGGGAGAACACTGAAGCTTTCTTT. Amino acid sequence: CAWSERENTEAFF.